This T cell receptor (beta chain) appears in the sequencing data of a study of T cell changes during pregnancy in multiple sclerosis. Germline loops: CDR1 SGHRS, CDR2 YFSETQ. Trimming took off 1 base at V and 7 bases at J, with 12 bases between the two ends. The CDR3 extends over 14 amino acids. Clones were read by immunoSEQ multiplex PCR, and TCRdb kept only the in-frame ones, dropping some. The sample holds 60,000 to 65,000 clones, about 90% seen once. The starting material was peripheral blood, obtained in the first trimester of pregnancy. This sequence joins TRBV5-1 and TRBJ2-1, with D possibly TRBD2 on 5 matching bases. This receptor was obtained from a female donor with multiple sclerosis, enrolled in a pregnancy study. In DNA, the CDR3 is TGCGCCAGCAGCTTGTCTAGCTTCAGGAATGAGCAGTTCTTC. Its protein product is CASSLSSFRNEQFF.